This TCR beta chain was sequenced in a study of blood T cell repertoires in COVID-19. Overall study context: Samples came from the United States, Italy and Spain, spanning acute and convalescent COVID-19.

Participant ages covered about 18 to 100 years across about 25 US areas. Donors of Cohort 3 who recovered were those that had two negative PCRs, clearance, or symptom resolution. The protocol was immunoSEQ multiplex PCR, while the TCRdb copy is restricted to in-frame clones and leaves out a portion. The sample lists hundreds of thousands of clones; roughly 89% were seen once. This CDR3 contains 15 residues. V was clipped by 6 bases and J by 2 bases, with 14 bases between them. Germline CDR1 and CDR2: MNHEY and SMNVEV (reference sequence). The sequencing input was PBMCs or T cells enriched from blood (not recorded which). The genes are TRBV27 and TRBJ1-3, with a weak D call TRBD1 (6 bases). This sequence was found in a woman aged 45-65 years who had recovered from COVID-19. The CDR3 DNA reads as TGTGCCAGCAGAGCGGACAGCTATACTGGAAACACCATATATTTT. Translating it yields CASRADSYTGNTIYF.